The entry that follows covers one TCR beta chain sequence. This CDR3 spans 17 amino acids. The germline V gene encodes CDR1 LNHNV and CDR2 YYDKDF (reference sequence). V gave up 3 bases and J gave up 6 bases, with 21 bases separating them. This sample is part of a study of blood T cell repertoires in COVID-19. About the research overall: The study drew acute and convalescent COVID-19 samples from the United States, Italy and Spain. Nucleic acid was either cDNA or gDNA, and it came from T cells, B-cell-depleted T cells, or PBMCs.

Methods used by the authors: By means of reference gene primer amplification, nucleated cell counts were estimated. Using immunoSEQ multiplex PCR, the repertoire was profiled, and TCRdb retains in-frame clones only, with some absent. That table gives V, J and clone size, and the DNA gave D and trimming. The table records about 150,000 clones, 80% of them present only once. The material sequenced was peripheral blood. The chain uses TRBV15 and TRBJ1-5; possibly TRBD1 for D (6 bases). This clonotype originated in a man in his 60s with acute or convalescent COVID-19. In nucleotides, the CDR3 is TGTGCCACCAGCAGGGGGGACCAAGGGGCAGGGGCTCAGCCCCAGCATTTT. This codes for CATSRGDQGAGAQPQHF.